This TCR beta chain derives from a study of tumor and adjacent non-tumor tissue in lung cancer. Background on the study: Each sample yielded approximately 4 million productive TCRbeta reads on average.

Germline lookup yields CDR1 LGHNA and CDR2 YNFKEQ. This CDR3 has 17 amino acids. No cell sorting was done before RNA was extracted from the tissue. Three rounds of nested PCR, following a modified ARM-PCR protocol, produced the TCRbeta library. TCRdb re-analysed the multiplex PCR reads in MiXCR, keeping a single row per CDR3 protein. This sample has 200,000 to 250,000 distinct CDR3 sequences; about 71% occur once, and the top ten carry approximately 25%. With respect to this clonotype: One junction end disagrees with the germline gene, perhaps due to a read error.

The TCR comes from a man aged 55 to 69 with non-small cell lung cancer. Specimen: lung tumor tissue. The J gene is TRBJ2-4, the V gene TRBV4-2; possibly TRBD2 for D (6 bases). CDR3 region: CTSSPCAGGGAKNIQYF. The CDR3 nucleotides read TGTACCAGCAGTCCCTGTGCGGGCGGAGGGGCCAAAAACATTCAGTACTTC.